What follows describes a single T cell receptor (beta chain). The CDR3 covers 14 residues. Per the germline V gene, CDR1 is SGDLS and CDR2 is YYNGEE. Trimming cost V 2 bases and J 10 bases, with 13 bases left between them. This entry belongs to a study of T cells in narcolepsy. Sequencing used immunoSEQ multiplex PCR; TCRdb keeps in-frame clones, though not all of them. The sample yields around 35,000 clones, more than 75% seen once. The gene calls are TRBV9 and TRBJ1-6; TRBD1 might be the D (6 bases). Sequencing was performed on CD45RA- memory CD4+ T cells from PBMCs. This sequence was found in a human donor with narcolepsy. The CDR3 DNA is TGTGCCAGCAGCGTGTGGGACAATCACTCACCCCTCCACTTT. This encodes CASSVWDNHSPLHF. The full variable domain, in which reference TRBV9 and TRBJ1-6 provide the parts outside the CDR3, is DSGVTQTPKHLITATGQRVTLRCSPRSGDLSVYWYQQSLDQGLQFLIQYYNGEERAKGNILERFSAQQFPDLHSELNLSSLELGDSALYFCASSVWDNHSPLHFGNGTRLTVT.